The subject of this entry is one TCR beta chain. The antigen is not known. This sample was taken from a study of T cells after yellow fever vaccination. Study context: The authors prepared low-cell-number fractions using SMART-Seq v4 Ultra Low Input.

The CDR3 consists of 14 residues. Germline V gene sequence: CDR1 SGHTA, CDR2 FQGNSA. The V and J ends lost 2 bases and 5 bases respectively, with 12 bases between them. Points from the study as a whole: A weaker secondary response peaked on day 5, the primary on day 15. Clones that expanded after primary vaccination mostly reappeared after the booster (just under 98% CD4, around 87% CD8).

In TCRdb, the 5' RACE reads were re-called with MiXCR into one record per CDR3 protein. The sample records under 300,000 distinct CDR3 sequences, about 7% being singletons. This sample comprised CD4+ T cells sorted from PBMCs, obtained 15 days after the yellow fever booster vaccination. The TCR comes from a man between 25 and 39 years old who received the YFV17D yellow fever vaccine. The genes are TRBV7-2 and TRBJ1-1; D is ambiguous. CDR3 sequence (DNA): TGTGCCAGCAGCTTAATCCCATTGGGTACTGAAGCTTTCTTT. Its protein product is CASSLIPLGTEAFF.